Shown below are 3 T cell receptor beta chains from a single sample sequenced in a study of cytomegalovirus exposure and HLA in healthy donors. Sequencing was performed with immunoSEQ multiplex PCR; in TCRdb, only in-frame clones are kept and a portion is missing. This sample carries some 240,000 clones, approximately 87% of them seen once, and the ten largest clones take 5.5% to 7%. The sequencing input was PBMCs. These receptors were taken from a woman under 30 in good health and CMV-seronegative.

As for this clone: Different DNA sequences within this sample yield the same CDR3. The chain joins TRBV5-1 to TRBJ1-5; 9 bases align to TRBD1. This CDR3 region has 15 residues. CDR1 is SGHRS and CDR2 is YFSETQ in the germline V gene. Unmatched junction bases numbered 1, after V lost 0 bases and J lost 3 bases. CDR3 residues: CASSLGDRDNQPQHF. Here the CDR3 DNA reads TGCGCCAGCAGCTTGGGGGACAGGGACAATCAGCCCCAGCATTTT.

The chain recombines TRBV6-1 with TRBJ1-1, with D unresolved. Deletions cut 7 bases from V and 4 bases from J, with 19 bases between. CDR3 length: 15 residues. Per the germline V gene, CDR1 is MNHNS and CDR2 is SASEGT. The CDR3 loop reads CASKRGASGTTEAFF. The CDR3 nucleotides read TGTGCCAGCAAACGAGGTGCGAGTGGTACCACTGAAGCTTTCTTT.

The chain joins TRBV15 to TRBJ1-1; D gene ambiguous. Trimming removed 3 bases at V and 10 bases at J, with 12 bases between. The CDR3 runs 12 residues. The germline V gene encodes CDR1 LNHNV and CDR2 YYDKDF (reference sequence). The CDR3 DNA is TGTGCCACCAGCAGGGGCGGGTATGGAGCTTTCTTT. This translates into CATSRGGYGAFF.